This TCR beta chain was sequenced during a study of STAT5B mutations in CD4+ large granular lymphocyte leukemia. Study in general: Among healthy controls, a particular HLA allele went with more CDR3 'QG' motifs. Study-level findings and limits: Patient CD4-sorted repertoires stayed more clonal than healthy ones after leukemic-clone removal.

The repertoire was sequenced with immunoSEQ multiplex PCR; TCRdb's copy has only in-frame clones and lacks some. The top ten clones hold over 2% of a sample with 31,000 or so clones, approximately 73% of them seen once. The germline V gene has CDR1 PRHDT and CDR2 FYEKMQ (reference sequence). The CDR3 has 14 amino acids. The V and J ends lost 5 bases and 5 bases respectively, with 15 bases between them. On this clone itself: Its antigen is unidentified.

The rearrangement uses TRBV13 and TRBJ1-2, with D perhaps matching TRBD1 (6 bases). Sequencing used CD4+ T cells from blood buffy coats. The clonotype originates from a human donor in good health. CDR3 DNA: TGTGCCAGCAGCCTTACAACAGGGAAATATGGCTACACCTTC. Translation: CASSLTTGKYGYTF. Based on the CDR3 plus reference TRBV13 and TRBJ1-2, the full variable domain is AAGVIQSPRHLIKEKRETATLKCYPIPRHDTVYWYQQGPGQDPQFLISFYEKMQSDKGSIPDRFSAQQFSDYHSELNMSSLELGDSALYFCASSLTTGKYGYTFGSGTRLTVV.